This TCR beta chain derives from a study of T cells expressing NK-cell markers. Study-wide context: With respect to HCMV, most of the eight sequenced donors were seropositive, and one was seronegative.

The CDR3 is 15 residues long. Germline values: CDR1 MNHEY, CDR2 SVGEGT. General study results and limits: The study found dominant NKG2C+ clonotypes at roughly 1.0-7.5% of CD8+ T cells in about 6 donors. The leading position in the CD3+CD56-NKG2C+ fraction of a handful of donors also went to these clonotypes.

UMIs were included in TCR beta cDNA generated by 5'RACE template switching. TCRdb derives one entry per CDR3 protein from the 5' RACE reads, leaving out DNA. The ten top clones account for approximately 3.6%, within a sample of hundreds of thousands of distinct CDR3 sequences. Concerning this clonotype itself: No antigen is known for it.

Sequences were obtained from blood T cells: a sorted CD56 or NKG2C T cell subset, CD4+ or CD8+ T cells, or bulk PBMC T cells (not recorded which). This chain joins TRBV6-2 or TRBV6-3 and TRBJ2-1; TCRdb names TRBD2, which stays unverified in the absence of DNA. This clonotype originated in a man younger than 35 in good health. CDR3 protein: CASSYSGRLASEQFF.